This paragraph covers one T cell receptor (beta chain) sequence. Its antigen specificity is not known. Each CD8+ T cell subset was flow-sorted in triplicate, with fewer than 350,000 cells per subset placed directly into RLT lysis buffer. Peripheral blood mononuclear cells were isolated from buffy coats by standard density gradient centrifugation. Total RNA was extracted from sorted cells with an RNeasy Mini Kit. This entry belongs to a study of CXCR3-negative and CXCR3-positive naive CD8 T cells (dated by TCRdb to the late 2010s). About the full investigation: Roughly 140 million TRB reads were obtained in total, roughly 1.5 +/- 0.3 million reads per library. Data from 11 donors, pooled across two independent experiments, went into the diversity and physicochemical repertoire analyses. The TRBV-TRBJ cluster analysis covered naive subsets from roughly five donors and memory cells from 3 donors. The paper's findings and limits, for the study overall: TRBV-TRBJ usage was similar between naive CXCR3-negative and CXCR3-positive cells from the same donor, while memory cells showed distinct patterns. Both naive subsets had comparably high repertoire diversity, while memory CD8+ T cells had much lower repertoire diversity. Because surface CD5, which has been linked to self-reactivity in mice, was comparable between naive subsets, TCR interaction strength was also inferred from TRB CDR3 physicochemical properties. Because CXCR3 expression was partially decreased after cryopreservation, freshly isolated PBMCs were used for most assays.

Sequencing was performed on a NextSeq 550. The Human TCR Profiling Kit (MiLaboratory) was used to prepare UMI-labeled 5' RACE TRB cDNA libraries. The full amount of extracted RNA was used for cDNA synthesis, and the full amount of resulting cDNA was used for PCR amplification. Libraries were prepared in parallel using an identical number of PCR cycles. Under the source paper's analysis protocol: With a requirement of at least two reads per UMI, MIGEC and MiXCR extracted about 50,000 +/- 10,000 unique UMI-labeled TRB cDNA molecules per library. On average, approximately 40,000 +/- 10,000 functional in-frame TRB CDR3 nucleotide clonotypes lacking stop codons were found per library. After each sample was downsampled to 5000 UMI-labeled TRB molecules, VDJtools was used to calculate diversity metrics such as normalized Shannon-Wiener and Chao1. VDJtools computed clonotype-size-weighted physicochemical properties of the central five CDR3 residues: interaction energy, strength, volume and Kidera factor 4. Each CDR3 protein sequence appears as one entry after TCRdb reprocessed the reads, and no DNA is included. The V and J calls shown here were made by TCRdb, not taken from the authors' results. This sample's listing comprises around 47,000 distinct CDR3 sequences. The ten largest clones add up to around 15% of the sample.

From the cysteine through the phenylalanine, the CDR3 covers 13 amino acids. Nucleotide data are not available. Reading the germline V gene (reference sequence) gives CDR1 SGHNT and CDR2 YYREEE. The TCR comes from a human donor in good health. Some clones in this sample may be carry-over from other donors' samples. The source material was memory CD8+ T cells from blood. This specimen's cell subset or site label, interpreted: conventional CD8+ memory T cells (TMEM), sorted as controls. The chain links TRBV5-4 with TRBJ2-7; TCRdb reports TRBD2, a call that lacks DNA to check it against. The CDR3 region reads CASSWSSGYEQYF.